This T cell receptor (beta chain) was recovered during a study of T cell responses to AZD1222 COVID-19 vaccine. Turning to the study itself: Researchers grouped second doses given at about 4 or about 12 weeks into one pool.

The sample holds one count of this clone. What it binds is not known. Study results and caveats: Every sample of the repertoires postdated the peak T cell response. Baseline antibody screening turned up just six or seven seropositive AZD1222 recipients. The donor group comprised mostly white British people and more females; the analysis possibly underestimated clonal diversity.

Sequencing was performed with immunoSEQ multiplex PCR; in TCRdb, only in-frame clones are kept and a portion is missing. This table has some 130,000 clones, approximately 85% appearing once. The sample in question was peripheral blood, obtained on day 0 of AZD1222 vaccination. The clonotype was recovered from an adult in good health.

CDR3 amino acids: CAISEADRSASYEQYF. CDR3 coding DNA: TGTGCCATCAGTGAGGCTGACAGGAGTGCAAGCTACGAGCAGTACTTC. The gene calls are TRBV10-3 and TRBJ2-7; maybe TRBD1 (6 bases). Germline V CDR1 and CDR2: ENHRY, SYGVKD. Trimming shortened V by 2 bases and J by 3 bases, and 17 bases separated the two germline ends. CDR3 length equals 16 residues.